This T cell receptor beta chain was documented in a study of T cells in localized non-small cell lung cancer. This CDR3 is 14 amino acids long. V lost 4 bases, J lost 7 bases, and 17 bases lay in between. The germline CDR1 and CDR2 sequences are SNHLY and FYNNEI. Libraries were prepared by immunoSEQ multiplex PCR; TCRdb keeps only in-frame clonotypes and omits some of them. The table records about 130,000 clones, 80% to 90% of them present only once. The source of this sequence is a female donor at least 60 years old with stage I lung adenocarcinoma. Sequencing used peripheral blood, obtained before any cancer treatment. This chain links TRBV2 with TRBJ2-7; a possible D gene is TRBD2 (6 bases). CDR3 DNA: TGTGCCAGCAGTGGGCTAGTCAGTGGGAGGGAGCAGTACTTC. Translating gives CASSGLVSGREQYF. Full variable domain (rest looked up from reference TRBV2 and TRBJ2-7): EPEVTQTPSHQVTQMGQEVILRCVPISNHLYFYWYRQILGQKVEFLVSFYNNEISEKSEIFDDQFSVERPDGSNFTLKIRSTKLEDSAMYFCASSGLVSGREQYFGPGTRLTVT.